This T cell receptor (beta chain) was profiled in a study of blood T cells in healthy people across ages. The CDR3 runs 14 residues. Trimming pared 7 bases from V and 0 bases from J, leaving 13 bases between. The germline gives CDR1 SNHLY, CDR2 FYNNEI. Each sample provided at least 5 micrograms of extracted total RNA. Next came a second PCR, run for 7 to 11 cycles, which used a sample-barcoded 5' primer along with a J-beta primer mix. Every cDNA molecule carried a tag from a template-switch adaptor bearing 12 random nucleotides. Samples each returned at least 2.5 million CDR3-containing paired-end reads. Using its own MiXCR run on the 5' RACE reads, TCRdb lists one record per CDR3 protein. The sample lists around 850,000 distinct CDR3 sequences; roughly 40% were seen once.

The rearrangement links TRBV2 to TRBJ2-7; D is perhaps TRBD2 (5 bases). This clonotype was obtained from a young man in good health. Sequencing input: blood. CDR3 in DNA: TGTGCCAGCACCCCCATTGGGAGCTCCTACGAGCAGTACTTC. As protein: CASTPIGSSYEQYF.